This T cell receptor (beta chain) originates from a study of T cells in tumors after PD-1 blockade. Across the whole study: During anti-PD-1 treatment, some patients continued daily vismodegib 150 mg. Tumor samples averaged 26,066 templates (range about 554-100,000) and 6,041 unique clonotypes.

Clones were read by immunoSEQ multiplex PCR, and TCRdb kept only the in-frame ones, dropping some. Of 11,000 to 15,000 clones listed, 55% to 70% were seen once; the top ten hold about 30%. This clone was recorded only once. What it binds is unknown. A single base separates this from a much larger clone, so it may be a read error. The sample holds other DNA sequences that translate to the same CDR3. Whole-study findings and limits: Blood contained about two fifths of the tumor's TCR clonotypes.

The material sequenced was tumor tissue, taken after anti-PD-1 treatment. The TCR was taken from a human donor with cutaneous squamous cell carcinoma.

The CDR3 region has the DNA TGTGCCAGCTCCCAGGGGAGGGCGAACTATGGTTACACCTTC. Translating gives CASSQGRANYGYTF. This chain connects TRBV18 to TRBJ1-2; tentative D call: TRBD1 (6 bases). CDR3 length equals 14 residues. Germline CDR1 reads KGHSH; CDR2 reads LQKENI.